Listed here are 32 T cell receptor beta chains from one sample, sequenced in a study of shared clonotypes between healthy human individuals. Method: immunoSEQ multiplex PCR; TCRdb's copy keeps in-frame clones and lacks some. The sample has about 980,000 clones, approximately 80% seen once. Sequencing was done on a sample of memory CD4+ T cells sorted from blood. Regarding subset: CD45RA-negative fraction. The receptors were gathered from a man younger than 35 in good health.

The genes are TRBV9 and TRBJ2-1; D perhaps matches TRBD2 (6 bases). The ends were cut back, 2 bases at V and 9 bases at J, with 12 bases in the middle. The CDR3 consists of 13 residues. CDR1 is SGDLS, CDR2 YYNGEE, per germline. Here the CDR3 DNA reads TGTGCCAGCAGCGTGACTAGTAGCGTTGAGCAGTTCTTC. As protein: CASSVTSSVEQFF. Based on the CDR3 plus reference TRBV9 and TRBJ2-1, the full variable domain is DSGVTQTPKHLITATGQRVTLRCSPRSGDLSVYWYQQSLDQGLQFLIQYYNGEERAKGNILERFSAQQFPDLHSELNLSSLELGDSALYFCASSVTSSVEQFFGPGTRLTVL.

V gene TRBV6-6 combines with J gene TRBJ2-7; D gene uncertain. The CDR3 runs to 15 residues. In germline, CDR1 is MNHNY, CDR2 SVGAGI (reference sequence). V was pared by 6 bases and J by 1 base, with 16 bases between. Here the CDR3 DNA reads TGTGCCAGCAGCGAACTGGCGGACGGGTCCTACGAGCAGTACTTC. Its translation is CASSELADGSYEQYF.

This sequence joins TRBV6-1 and TRBJ2-3; TRBD1 matches 9 bases. Germline CDR1 is MNHNS and CDR2 is SASEGT. The CDR3 totals 16 residues. V shed 4 bases, J shed 3 bases, and the junction held 8 bases outside the gene matches. The CDR3 DNA follows: TGTGCCAGCAGTGCCGGGACAGGGTATAGAACAGATACGCAGTATTTT. Residues: CASSAGTGYRTDTQYF.

The chain employs TRBV19 and TRBJ1-6; D is uncertain. The CDR3 totals 14 residues. Per germline, CDR1 LNHDA and CDR2 SQIVND (reference sequence). Trimming stripped 3 bases from V and 6 bases from J, with 9 bases between. CDR3 region: CASSMGTPNSPLHF. As DNA, the CDR3 is TGTGCCAGTAGTATGGGTACCCCTAATTCACCCCTCCACTTT.

The V gene is TRBV27, the J gene TRBJ1-4; TRBD1 might be the D (6 bases). CDR3 length: 18 residues. The germline CDR1 and CDR2 sequences are MNHEY and SMNVEV (reference sequence). V was cut by 5 bases and J by 3 bases, with 22 bases left in between. For the CDR3, the DNA is TGTGCCAGCAGTCCCCACCGAGAGTGGGGGGCGTCTAATGAAAAACTGTTTTTT. Translated: CASSPHREWGASNEKLFF. Combining the CDR3 with reference TRBV27 and TRBJ1-4 gives the whole variable domain EAQVTQNPRYLITVTGKKLTVTCSQNMNHEYMSWYRQDPGLGLRQIYYSMNVEVTDKGDVPEGYKVSRKEKRNFPLILESPSPNQTSLYFCASSPHREWGASNEKLFFGSGTQLSVL.

DNA of the CDR3: TGTGCCATTTCGCGGTGGGACGAGCAGTACTTC. Translating it yields CAISRWDEQYF. The chain joins TRBV28 to TRBJ2-7; the D is unclear. V lost 10 bases and J lost 5, with 12 bases in between. CDR1 MDHEN and CDR2 SYDVKM come from the germline V gene. CDR3 length equals 11 residues. Using reference TRBV28 and TRBJ2-7 for the parts outside the CDR3, the full variable domain is DVKVTQSSRYLVKRTGEKVFLECVQDMDHENMFWYRQDPGLGLRLIYFSYDVKMKEKGDIPEGYSVSREKKERFSLILESASTNQTSMYLCAISRWDEQYFGPGTRLTVT.

This clone was detected many times. V is TRBV11-3 and J is TRBJ2-7; possibly TRBD2 for D (6 bases). Germline V gives CDR1 SGHNT, CDR2 YENEEA. The CDR3 is made up of 13 amino acids. Trimming removed 3 bases at V and 2 bases at J, with 8 bases between. Here the CDR3 DNA reads TGTGCCAGCAGCTTCGGGACTCCCTACGAGCAGTACTTC. Translating gives CASSFGTPYEQYF.

This clone was seen once. The rearrangement links TRBV7-2 to TRBJ2-5; perhaps TRBD1 as D (6 bases). CDR1 is SGHTA and CDR2 is FQGNSA in the germline V gene. The CDR3 length is 14 residues. V lost 5 bases and J 0 bases, leaving 10 bases between the germline ends. The CDR3, as DNA: TGTGCCAGCAGCACCCGGGACAACCAAGAGACCCAGTACTTC. Its translation: CASSTRDNQETQYF.

The gene calls are TRBV5-1 and TRBJ2-3; 7 bases fit TRBD2. The germline CDR1 and CDR2 sequences are SGHRS and YFSETQ. V gave up 3 bases and J gave up 3 bases; unmatched junction bases: 10. The CDR3 length is 16 residues. The CDR3 nucleotides are TGCGCCAGCAGCTCTGGGGAAAGCGGGACGACAGATACGCAGTATTTT. Translation gives CASSSGESGTTDTQYF.

This clone was seen only once. The chain has TRBV6-1 and TRBJ2-7; 8 bases agree with TRBD1. CDR1 is MNHNS, CDR2 SASEGT, per germline. The CDR3 contains 17 residues. Trimming removed 2 bases from V and 1 base from J; junction bases left unmatched: 10. This chain's CDR3 is CASSEMDRDSFSYEQYF. CDR3 bases: TGTGCCAGCAGTGAAATGGACAGGGACAGCTTTTCCTACGAGCAGTACTTC.

The V call is TRBV25-1, the J call TRBJ2-2, with D maybe TRBD1 (6 bases). CDR1 and CDR2 (germline): MGHDK, SYGVNS. CDR3 length: 15 amino acids. The ends were cut back, 3 bases at V and 2 bases at J, with 10 bases in the middle. The CDR3 nucleotides are TGTGCCAGCAGTGATGGACAGCTAAACACCGGGGAGCTGTTTTTT. Residues: CASSDGQLNTGELFF.

In nucleotides, the CDR3 is TGTGCCAGCAGCCCCCGTACAGGGGGCTATGGCTACACCTTC. Its translation: CASSPRTGGYGYTF. The V and J genes are TRBV7-2 and TRBJ1-2; 8 bases are shared with TRBD1. Germline assignment: CDR1 SGHTA and CDR2 FQGNSA. V was pared by 5 bases and J by 4 bases, with 6 bases of the junction left unmatched. The CDR3 extends over 14 amino acids. Looking up the rest from reference TRBV7-2 and TRBJ1-2 gives the full variable domain: GAGVSQSPSNKVTEKGKDVELRCDPISGHTALYWYRQSLGQGLEFLIYFQGNSAPDKSGLPSDRFSAERTGGSVSTLTIQRTQQEDSAVYLCASSPRTGGYGYTFGSGTRLTVV.

The gene calls are TRBV30 and TRBJ1-1; D remains ambiguous. Trimming left V 0 bases short and J 4 bases short, with 9 bases between. In germline, CDR1 is GTSNPN, CDR2 SVGIG (reference sequence). This CDR3 comprises 13 residues. The CDR3 nucleotides are TGTGCCTGGAGTGTGGATTTAGGCACTGAAGCTTTCTTT. It is translated as CAWSVDLGTEAFF.

With respect to this clone: Other DNA sequences of this sample code for an identical CDR3. The gene calls are TRBV11-3 and TRBJ1-2, with TRBD1 as a possible D gene (5 bases). The CDR3 has 13 amino acids. Germline V CDR1 and CDR2: SGHNT, YENEEA. The germline V and J ends were trimmed by 0 bases and 4 bases, with 6 bases remaining between them. The CDR3 sequence: CASSLEGGYGYTF. Written as DNA, the CDR3 is TGTGCCAGCAGCTTAGAGGGGGGCTATGGCTACACCTTC.

V and J are TRBV6-5 and TRBJ2-5; 9 bases align to TRBD1. Germline trimming cut 5 bases from V and 4 bases from J; bases unmatched to any gene: 2. Germline CDR1 and CDR2: MNHEY and SVGAGI. CDR3 length: 13 residues. This CDR3 reads CASSRQGGETQYF. In DNA, the CDR3 is TGTGCCAGCAGTCGACAGGGGGGAGAGACCCAGTACTTC.

As for this clone: The sample holds other DNA sequences that translate to the same CDR3. The chain recombines TRBV7-2 with TRBJ2-7, with D unresolved. Germline CDR1 SGHTA, CDR2 FQGNSA. The CDR3 length is 13 residues. The ends were cut back, 5 bases at V and 3 bases at J, with 11 bases in the middle. The CDR3 region has the DNA TGTGCCAGCAGCCCCGCACACGGCTACGAGCAGTACTTC. This gives the protein CASSPAHGYEQYF. The full variable domain, rest sourced from reference TRBV7-2 and TRBJ2-7, is GAGVSQSPSNKVTEKGKDVELRCDPISGHTALYWYRQSLGQGLEFLIYFQGNSAPDKSGLPSDRFSAERTGGSVSTLTIQRTQQEDSAVYLCASSPAHGYEQYFGPGTRLTVT.

The chain joins TRBV4-1 to TRBJ1-1; no firm D call. Trimming removed 0 bases at V and 0 bases at J, with 8 bases between. CDR1 is MGHRA and CDR2 is YSYEKL in the germline V gene. This CDR3 spans 15 amino acids. Written as DNA, the CDR3 is TGCGCCAGCAGCCAAGAGGCACTCGTGAACACTGAAGCTTTCTTT. Protein: CASSQEALVNTEAFF.

V is TRBV30 and J is TRBJ1-2; D is unresolved. V lost 2 bases and J 3 bases, leaving 16 bases between the germline ends. Germline lookup yields CDR1 GTSNPN and CDR2 SVGIG (reference sequence). The CDR3 runs 15 residues. The CDR3 is CAWSTRLGRDYGYTF. The CDR3 DNA reads TGTGCCTGGAGTACCCGACTGGGGAGAGACTATGGCTACACCTTC.

V and J are TRBV7-9 and TRBJ2-1, with D perhaps matching TRBD2 (5 bases). The CDR3 loop spans 12 amino acids. The germline gives CDR1 SEHNR, CDR2 FQNEAQ (reference sequence). V lost 6 bases and J 7 bases, leaving 10 bases between the germline ends. CDR3 amino acids: CASRKTGNEQFF. The CDR3 region has the DNA TGTGCCAGCAGAAAAACGGGGAATGAGCAGTTCTTC.

The V call is TRBV29-1, the J call TRBJ2-7, with D tentatively TRBD1 (5 bases). This CDR3 is 14 amino acids long. V lost 1 base and J lost 6, with 16 bases in between. From germline, CDR1 is SQVTM and CDR2 ANQGSEA. The CDR3 DNA is TGCAGCGTTGAAGTGAAGAAGGGGCAGCCCGAGCAGTACTTC. Amino acid sequence: CSVEVKKGQPEQYF.

V and J are TRBV1 and TRBJ2-5; TRBD2, the table's D call, was not compared with the DNA. TRBV1 is listed as a pseudogene. The CDR3 is made up of 16 amino acids. In DNA form, the CDR3 reads TGCACCAGCAGCCTCGGAGCCCCAATAGCCACAGAGACCCAGTACTTC. Amino acid sequence: CTSSLGAPIATETQYF.

V and J are TRBV6-1 and TRBJ2-2, with 12 bases aligning to TRBD2. The CDR3 spans 16 residues. Germline V gene sequence: CDR1 MNHNS, CDR2 SASEGT. J gave up 5 bases and V 2 bases, and 3 bases lay outside the gene matches. The CDR3 loop is CASSEWLAGGTGELFF. CDR3 DNA sequence: TGTGCCAGCAGTGAATGGCTAGCGGGAGGGACCGGGGAGCTGTTTTTT.

The CDR3 is CSVDRKDTQYF. The CDR3 coding sequence is TGCAGCGTGGATCGTAAGGATACGCAGTATTTT. The chain has TRBV29-1 and TRBJ2-3, with D unresolved. CDR3 length equals 11 residues. Per the germline V gene, CDR1 is SQVTM and CDR2 is ANQGSEA. The V and J ends lost 6 bases and 6 bases respectively, with 10 bases between them.

The chain carries TRBV7-6 and TRBJ1-6, with TRBD1 matching over 8 bases. The germline gives CDR1 SGHVS, CDR2 FNYEAQ. With V trimmed by 5 bases and J by 10 bases, 10 bases remained unmatched. The CDR3 totals 15 residues. Here the CDR3 reads CASSLQGDRGSPLHF. Written as DNA, the CDR3 is TGTGCCAGCAGCCTACAGGGAGACAGGGGCTCACCCCTCCACTTT.

The genes are TRBV19 and TRBJ2-7, with 11 bases matching TRBD2. Unmatched junction bases numbered 4, after V lost 6 bases and J lost 0 bases. There are 15 residues in the CDR3. Germline V gene sequence: CDR1 LNHDA, CDR2 SQIVND (reference sequence). This CDR3 is CASSLGLAASYEQYF. For the CDR3, the DNA is TGTGCCAGTAGCCTGGGACTAGCGGCCTCCTACGAGCAGTACTTC. Full variable domain (rest looked up from reference TRBV19 and TRBJ2-7): DGGITQSPKYLFRKEGQNVTLSCEQNLNHDAMYWYRQDPGQGLRLIYYSQIVNDFQKGDIAEGYSVSREKKESFPLTVTSAQKNPTAFYLCASSLGLAASYEQYFGPGTRLTVT.

The V gene is TRBV13, the J gene TRBJ2-2; 8 bases agree with TRBD1. The V and J ends lost 2 bases and 5 bases, in that order; junction bases with no gene match: 4. Germline CDR1 and CDR2: PRHDT and FYEKMQ (reference sequence). The CDR3 runs 15 residues. The DNA of the CDR3 is TGTGCCAGCAGCTTATCTTACAGGGGGACCGGGGAGCTGTTTTTT. Translated, it gives CASSLSYRGTGELFF.

The table lists this clone with a count of one. The chain couples TRBV4-3 to TRBJ1-6; D is perhaps TRBD1 (6 bases). In germline, CDR1 is LGHNA, CDR2 YSLEER. The CDR3 extends over 14 amino acids. With 4 bases removed from V and 7 bases from J, the gap between germline ends came to 11 bases. Here the CDR3 DNA reads TGCGCCAGCAGCCTACAGGGTGGGAATTCACCCCTCCACTTT. It encodes CASSLQGGNSPLHF.

V and J are TRBV4-1 and TRBJ2-7; D possibly corresponds to TRBD1 (6 bases). Trimming stripped 0 bases from V and 0 bases from J, with 9 bases between. Germline-derived CDR1 and CDR2 are MGHRA and YSYEKL. The CDR3 consists of 15 residues. In nucleotides, the CDR3 is TGCGCCAGCAGCCAAGAAAGGGACATCTCCTACGAGCAGTACTTC. Its protein is CASSQERDISYEQYF.

This clone was observed a handful of times. As DNA, the CDR3 is TGTGCCAGCTCACCACCCGGGACTAGCGGGAACAATGAGCAGTTCTTC. It encodes CASSPPGTSGNNEQFF. The rearrangement joins TRBV18 to TRBJ2-1; TRBD2 agrees at 13 bases. V shed 0 bases, J shed 5 bases, and the junction held 1 base outside the gene matches. Germline assignment: CDR1 KGHSH and CDR2 LQKENI. The CDR3 runs to 16 residues.

V usage is TRBV7-9 and J usage is TRBJ2-5; D may match TRBD1 or TRBD2 (6 bases each). Trimming took off 5 bases at V and 5 bases at J, with 18 bases between the two ends. Germline V gene data show CDR1 as SEHNR and CDR2 as FQNEAQ (reference sequence). The CDR3 extends over 15 amino acids. CDR3 loop: CASSEILGGTETQYF. The CDR3 region has the DNA TGTGCCAGCAGCGAGATACTAGGGGGGACGGAGACCCAGTACTTC.

Comment on this clone: It is likely a read error: a sequence one base away is far more abundant. The J gene is TRBJ2-2, the V gene TRBV19, with D possibly TRBD2 on 6 matching bases. Germline-derived CDR1 and CDR2 are LNHDA and SQIVND (reference sequence). V was cut by 4 bases and J by 0 bases, with 6 bases left in between. The CDR3 is 14 residues long. The CDR3 bases are TGTGCCAGTAGTAGCGGGGCGAACACCGGGGAGCTGTTTTTT. Translated: CASSSGANTGELFF.

This clone appeared many times. V is TRBV30 and J is TRBJ2-1; 8 bases are shared with TRBD1. After removal of 7 bases from V and 9 bases from J, the junction contained 11 bases not matched to a gene. The CDR3 length is 13 residues. Germline-derived CDR1 and CDR2 are GTSNPN and SVGIG (reference sequence). CDR3 region: CASGTGGASEQFF. The CDR3 DNA follows: TGTGCCTCCGGGACAGGAGGCGCGAGTGAGCAGTTCTTC.